This record looks at one T cell receptor beta chain sequence and its context. The CDR3 has 13 residues. The ends lost 8 bases at V and 4 bases at J; junction bases unmatched: 6. Per germline, CDR1 SGHTA and CDR2 FQGTGA. These data originate in a study of blood T cell repertoires in COVID-19. The wider study: Samples representing acute and convalescent COVID-19 were sourced from the United States, Italy and Spain.

Self-reported history from a screening survey and questionnaire set each donor's cohort. Sequenced by immunoSEQ multiplex PCR; TCRdb stores in-frame clones only, minus some. The sample includes more than 110,000 clones, about 84% of them seen just once. Sequenced sample: PBMCs or T cells enriched from blood (not recorded which). This TCR came from a woman aged 18-35 years who had been exposed to COVID-19. The chain couples TRBV7-3 to TRBJ2-5; TRBD1 matches at 8 bases. CDR3 sequence: CASASGQGETQYF. CDR3 bases: TGTGCCAGCGCCAGCGGACAGGGAGAGACCCAGTACTTC.